The 20 T cell receptor beta chains below were found in one sample sequenced in a study of blood T cell repertoires in COVID-19. The protocol was immunoSEQ multiplex PCR, while the TCRdb copy is restricted to in-frame clones and leaves out a portion. The sample consists of 200,000 to 250,000 clones, 83% of them appearing once. Sequencing was carried out using PBMCs or T cells enriched from blood (not recorded which). These receptors originate from a woman between 45 and 65 years old who had been exposed to COVID-19.

The chain carries TRBV27 and TRBJ1-1; weak D call: TRBD1 (6 bases). CDR1 and CDR2 (germline): MNHEY, SMNVEV (reference sequence). Trimming removed 4 bases from V and 5 bases from J, with 11 bases in between. The CDR3 totals 13 residues. For the CDR3, the DNA is TGTGCCAGCAGTTACGGACAGCGTACTGAAGCTTTCTTT. The encoded protein is CASSYGQRTEAFF.

The chain recombines TRBV6-5 with TRBJ2-5, with 8 bases that match TRBD2. The V and J ends lost 2 bases and 3 bases, in that order; junction bases with no gene match: 5. Germline-derived CDR1 and CDR2 are MNHEY and SVGAGI. This CDR3 spans 15 amino acids. CDR3 in amino acids: CASSYPGTRKETQYF. The CDR3, as DNA: TGTGCCAGCAGTTACCCCGGGACTAGAAAAGAGACCCAGTACTTC.

In its sample, this clone was seen a few times. V gene TRBV12-3 or TRBV12-4 combines with J gene TRBJ1-1, with no clear D. With 7 bases removed from V and 6 bases from J, the gap between germline ends came to 15 bases. The CDR3 is 13 residues long. This chain's CDR3 is CASTEREGAEAFF. The CDR3 nucleotides are TGTGCCAGCACCGAGAGGGAGGGCGCTGAAGCTTTCTTT.

This clone has a handful of counts. The chain couples TRBV18 to TRBJ1-5, with 7 bases matching TRBD1. The CDR3 totals 14 residues. Germline V gene sequence: CDR1 KGHSH, CDR2 LQKENI. V was pared by 3 bases and J by 6 bases, with 5 bases of the junction left unmatched. The DNA of the CDR3 is TGTGCCAGCTCACCGGGGCAGGGGGGTCAGCCCCAGCATTTT. Amino acid sequence: CASSPGQGGQPQHF.

The rearrangement links TRBV6-5 to TRBJ1-3; no clear D. This CDR3 has 15 residues. Trimming cost V 4 bases and J 0 bases, with 10 bases left between them. Germline values: CDR1 MNHEY, CDR2 SVGAGI. The CDR3 sequence is CASSWSSDSGNTIYF. CDR3 DNA: TGTGCCAGCAGTTGGAGTTCAGACTCTGGAAACACCATATATTTT.

The chain recombines TRBV3-1 (or the pseudogene TRBV3-2) with TRBJ2-3; 10 bases line up with TRBD2. The CDR3 has 17 amino acids. Germline loops: CDR1 LGHDT, CDR2 YNNKEL (reference sequence). Trimming removed 6 bases from V and 1 base from J; junction bases left unmatched: 10. The DNA for the CDR3 is TGTGCCAGCAGTCCAAAAGCGGGGGGGCAGGGCACAGATACGCAGTATTTT. This translates into CASSPKAGGQGTDTQYF.

The genes are TRBV27 and TRBJ1-2, with TRBD1 matching over 9 bases. Germline V gene lookup returns CDR1 MNHEY and CDR2 SMNVEV (reference sequence). The CDR3 is made up of 16 amino acids. J lost 4 bases, V lost 5 bases, and 11 bases had no gene match. The CDR3 sequence is CASSRLGTGNPYGYTF. DNA of the CDR3: TGTGCCAGCAGTCGCCTAGGGACAGGGAATCCCTATGGCTACACCTTC.

This chain joins TRBV7-8 and TRBJ1-5; D might be TRBD1 (6 bases). CDR3 size: 14 residues. The V and J ends lost 1 base and 6 bases respectively, with 10 bases between them. Germline CDR1 is SGHVS and CDR2 is FQNEAQ. The CDR3: CASSLETGGQPQHF. The CDR3, as DNA: TGTGCCAGCAGCTTAGAGACAGGTGGTCAGCCCCAGCATTTT.

The chain is built from TRBV27 and TRBJ1-1; 7 nucleotides line up with TRBD1. Per germline, CDR1 MNHEY and CDR2 SMNVEV (reference sequence). The CDR3 is 15 amino acids. The ends lost 4 bases at V and 5 bases at J; junction bases unmatched: 10. CDR3 loop: CASSYLRQGRTEAFF. In DNA, the CDR3 is TGTGCCAGCAGTTACTTAAGACAGGGCCGAACTGAAGCTTTCTTT.

This rearrangement joins TRBV27 to TRBJ1-5; TRBD1 matches 10 bases. Germline V lookup: CDR1 MNHEY, CDR2 SMNVEV (reference sequence). The J segment lost 7 bases and the V segment lost 5 bases, leaving 14 bases of the junction unmatched. The CDR3 sequence is 17 residues long. The CDR3 sequence is CASSPQGGGTGVQPQHF. The CDR3 nucleotides read TGTGCCAGCAGTCCCCAGGGAGGGGGGACAGGGGTCCAGCCCCAGCATTTT.

V and J are TRBV7-9 and TRBJ1-1; D not resolved. The length of the CDR3 is 17 residues. Deletions cut 1 base from V and 4 bases from J, with 19 bases between. Germline V CDR1 and CDR2: SEHNR, FQNEAQ (reference sequence). The CDR3: CASSLGPTPVAGTEAFF. The CDR3 DNA reads as TGTGCCAGCAGCTTAGGGCCGACCCCGGTGGCGGGCACTGAAGCTTTCTTT.

The chain joins TRBV12-3 or TRBV12-4 to TRBJ1-5; no clear D gene. The V gene lost 6 bases and the J gene lost 5 bases, with 11 bases spanning the gap. The CDR3 consists of 13 residues. For the CDR3, the DNA is TGTGCCAGCAGGGCCAGGTTTGATCAGCCCCAGCATTTT. It specifies CASRARFDQPQHF.

This chain connects TRBV28 to TRBJ1-4; possibly TRBD1 for D (6 bases). Germline V gene sequence: CDR1 MDHEN, CDR2 SYDVKM. V was cut by 1 base and J by 2 bases, with 11 bases left in between. The CDR3 length is 16 residues. CDR3 region: CASSLLSGGTNEKLFF. CDR3 bases: TGTGCCAGCAGTTTATTGAGCGGGGGCACTAATGAAAAACTGTTTTTT.

The chain employs TRBV10-3 and TRBJ1-1; the D gene is possibly TRBD1 (6 bases). The CDR3 is made up of 13 amino acids. Germline CDR1 reads ENHRY; CDR2 reads SYGVKD. Trimming left V 6 bases short and J 7 bases short, with 15 bases between. The CDR3 DNA reads as TGTGCCATCAGCAAAGGGGGGGTCAGTGAAGCTTTCTTT. Translated, it gives CAISKGGVSEAFF.

V is TRBV6-5 and J is TRBJ1-2; D perhaps matches TRBD1 (5 bases). Germline lookup yields CDR1 MNHEY and CDR2 SVGAGI. Between the trimmed V and J ends, which lost 4 bases and 7 bases, there was a span of 19 bases. The CDR3 length is 15 residues. The CDR3 sequence: CASSSPGLRRGGYTF. In DNA, the CDR3 is TGTGCCAGCAGTTCGCCGGGACTCCGACGGGGTGGCTACACCTTC.

This chain uses TRBV5-1 with TRBJ1-6; 9 nucleotides align to TRBD1. From germline, CDR1 is SGHRS and CDR2 YFSETQ. This CDR3 has 15 amino acids. After removal of 4 bases from V and 7 bases from J, the junction contained 6 bases not matched to a gene. This chain's CDR3 is CASSLGTGSNSPLHF. The CDR3 region has the DNA TGCGCCAGCAGCCTCGGGACAGGGTCAAATTCACCCCTCCACTTT. Complete variable domain (other parts from reference TRBV5-1 and TRBJ1-6): KAGVTQTPRYLIKTRGQQVTLSCSPISGHRSVSWYQQTPGQGLQFLFEYFSETQRNKGNFPGRFSGRQFSNSRSEMNVSTLELGDSALYLCASSLGTGSNSPLHFGNGTRLTVT.

This clone was detected once. The chain joins TRBV2 to TRBJ2-5; D perhaps matches TRBD1 (5 bases). Trimming took off 6 bases at V and 2 bases at J, with 19 bases between the two ends. The CDR3 extends over 16 amino acids. Germline CDR1 is SNHLY and CDR2 is FYNNEI. This CDR3 is CASRIPWGRDQETQYF. In DNA, the CDR3 is TGTGCCAGCAGGATACCGTGGGGCAGGGATCAAGAGACCCAGTACTTC.

The chain links TRBV5-1 to TRBJ2-5, with 7 bases identical to TRBD1. The CDR3 consists of 15 residues. Per the germline V gene, CDR1 is SGHRS and CDR2 is YFSETQ. The trim removed 0 bases at V and 2 bases at J, leaving 4 bases unmatched. The CDR3 DNA sequence: TGCGCCAGCAGCTTGGGAGGGGGCGGACAAGAGACCCAGTACTTC. Protein: CASSLGGGGQETQYF.

The gene calls are TRBV6-5 and TRBJ1-5, with TRBD1 as a possible D gene (5 bases). V lost 6 bases and J 3 bases, leaving 9 bases between the germline ends. Germline V CDR1 and CDR2: MNHEY, SVGAGI. This CDR3 spans 13 amino acids. This CDR3 reads CASRGGVNQPQHF. The CDR3 DNA is TGTGCCAGCAGGGGAGGGGTCAATCAGCCCCAGCATTTT.

The J gene is TRBJ2-2, the V gene TRBV5-1, with D unresolved. This CDR3 contains 13 residues. V was pared by 0 bases and J by 5 bases, with 5 bases between. Germline values: CDR1 SGHRS, CDR2 YFSETQ. CDR3 coding DNA: TGCGCCAGCAGCTTGGACTTTACCGGGGAGCTGTTTTTT. Residues: CASSLDFTGELFF.